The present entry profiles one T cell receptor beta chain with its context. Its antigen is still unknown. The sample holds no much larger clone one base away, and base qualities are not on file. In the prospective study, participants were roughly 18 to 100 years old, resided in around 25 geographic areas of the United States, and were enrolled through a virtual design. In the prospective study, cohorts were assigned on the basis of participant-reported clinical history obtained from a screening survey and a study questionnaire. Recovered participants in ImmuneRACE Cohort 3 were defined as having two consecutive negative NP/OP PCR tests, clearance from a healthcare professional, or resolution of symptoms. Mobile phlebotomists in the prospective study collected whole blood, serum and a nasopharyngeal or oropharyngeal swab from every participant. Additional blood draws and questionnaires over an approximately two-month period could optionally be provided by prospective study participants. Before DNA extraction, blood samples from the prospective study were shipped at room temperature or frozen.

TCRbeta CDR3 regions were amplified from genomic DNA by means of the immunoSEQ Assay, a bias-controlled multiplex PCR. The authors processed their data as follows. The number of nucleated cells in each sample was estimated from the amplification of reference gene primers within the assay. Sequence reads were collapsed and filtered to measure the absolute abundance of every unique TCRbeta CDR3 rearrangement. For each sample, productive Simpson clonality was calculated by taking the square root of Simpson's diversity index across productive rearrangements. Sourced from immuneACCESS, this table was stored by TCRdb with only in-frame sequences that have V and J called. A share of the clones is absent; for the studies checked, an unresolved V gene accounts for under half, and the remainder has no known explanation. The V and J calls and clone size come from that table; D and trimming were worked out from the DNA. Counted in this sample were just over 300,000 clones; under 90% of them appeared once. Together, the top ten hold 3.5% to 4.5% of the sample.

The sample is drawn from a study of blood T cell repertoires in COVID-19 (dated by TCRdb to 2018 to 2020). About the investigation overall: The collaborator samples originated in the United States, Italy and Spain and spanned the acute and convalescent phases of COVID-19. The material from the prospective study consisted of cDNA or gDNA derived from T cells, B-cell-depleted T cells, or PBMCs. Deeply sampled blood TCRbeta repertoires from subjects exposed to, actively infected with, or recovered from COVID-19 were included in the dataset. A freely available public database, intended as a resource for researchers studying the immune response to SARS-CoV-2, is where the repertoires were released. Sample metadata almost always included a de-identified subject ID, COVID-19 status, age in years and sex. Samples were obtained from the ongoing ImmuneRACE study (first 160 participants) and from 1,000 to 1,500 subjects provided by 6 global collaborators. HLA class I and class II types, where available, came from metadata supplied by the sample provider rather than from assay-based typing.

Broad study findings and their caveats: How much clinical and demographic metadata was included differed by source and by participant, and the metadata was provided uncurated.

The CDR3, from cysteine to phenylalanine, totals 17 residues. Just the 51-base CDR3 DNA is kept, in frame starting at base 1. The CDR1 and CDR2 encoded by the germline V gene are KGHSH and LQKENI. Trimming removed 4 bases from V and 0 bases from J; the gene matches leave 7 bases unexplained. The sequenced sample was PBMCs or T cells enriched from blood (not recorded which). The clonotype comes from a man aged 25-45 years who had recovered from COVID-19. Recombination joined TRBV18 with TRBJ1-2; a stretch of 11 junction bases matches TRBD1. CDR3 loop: CASSHGTGGPANYGYTF. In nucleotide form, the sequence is TGTGCCAGCTCACACGGGACAGGGGGGCCAGCTAACTATGGCTACACCTTC.